These 14 T cell receptor beta chains were sequenced from one sample in a study of identical twins. TCRdb re-derived calls from the 5' RACE reads in MiXCR, one entry per CDR3 protein. The repertoire holds 650,000 to 800,000 distinct CDR3 sequences, 8.5% to 9% seen once, with roughly 0.9% in the top ten. Another study also made use of these data, one on yellow fever vaccine responses in identical twins.

Sequenced material: PBMCs. All receptors derive from a woman aged 18-30 years in good health.

This clonotype appeared many times. This rearrangement joins TRBV29-1 to TRBJ2-7, with D perhaps TRBD2 (5 bases). Germline V gene sequence: CDR1 SQVTM, CDR2 ANQGSEA. The CDR3 has 13 amino acids. V lost 2 bases and J 8 bases, leaving 16 bases between the germline ends. CDR3 loop: CSVESRPGMKQYF. CDR3 nucleotides: TGCAGCGTTGAATCGAGGCCCGGGATGAAGCAGTACTTC.

V usage is TRBV7-2 and J usage is TRBJ2-7; the D is unclear. The CDR3 runs 15 residues. Germline V lookup: CDR1 SGHTA, CDR2 FQGNSA. Between the trimmed V and J ends, which lost 1 base and 3 bases, there was a span of 13 bases. This CDR3 is CASSLEVAWDYEQYF. The CDR3 nucleotides are TGTGCCAGCAGCTTAGAGGTAGCATGGGACTACGAGCAGTACTTC. Full variable domain (outside the CDR3, taken from reference TRBV7-2 and TRBJ2-7): GAGVSQSPSNKVTEKGKDVELRCDPISGHTALYWYRQSLGQGLEFLIYFQGNSAPDKSGLPSDRFSAERTGGSVSTLTIQRTQQEDSAVYLCASSLEVAWDYEQYFGPGTRLTVT.

V gene TRBV6-5 combines with J gene TRBJ2-1; 9 bases are shared with TRBD1. Unmatched junction bases numbered 6, after V lost 2 bases and J lost 7 bases. The CDR3 covers 15 residues. Germline CDR1 and CDR2: MNHEY and SVGAGI. The CDR3 spells CASSYNRDRVNEQFF. The CDR3, as DNA: TGTGCCAGCAGTTACAACCGGGACAGGGTGAATGAGCAGTTCTTC.

This clonotype was recorded at least ten times. The chain carries TRBV7-2 and TRBJ2-7, with 7 positions matching TRBD1. The length of the CDR3 is 15 residues. V was pared by 5 bases and J by 4 bases, with 11 bases of the junction left unmatched. Germline V CDR1 and CDR2: SGHTA, FQGNSA. The CDR3 protein is CASSARDRDFYEQYF. CDR3 sequence (DNA): TGTGCCAGCAGCGCCCGGGACAGAGACTTTTACGAGCAGTACTTC.

The chain links TRBV20-1 to TRBJ1-2; a weak D match, TRBD1 (6 bases). The V end was cut by 0 bases, the J end by 4 bases, with 12 bases between. The CDR3 totals 14 residues. Germline values: CDR1 DFQATT, CDR2 SNEGSKA (reference sequence). CDR3 protein: CSARDPGASYGYTF. The CDR3 nucleotides read TGCAGTGCTAGAGACCCGGGGGCTAGCTATGGCTACACCTTC.

This clonotype has a handful of counts. This chain joins TRBV28 and TRBJ2-7; 13 nucleotides agree with TRBD2. Germline V gene lookup returns CDR1 MDHEN and CDR2 SYDVKM. CDR3 size: 14 residues. Trimming took 8 bases from V and 6 from J; bases not matched to a gene: 7. CDR3 protein: CASQTSGGASEQYF. The CDR3 bases are TGTGCCAGCCAAACTAGCGGGGGGGCTTCCGAGCAGTACTTC.

This clonotype was counted a few times. This chain connects TRBV28 to TRBJ2-7, with TRBD2 matching 8 bases. Germline values: CDR1 MDHEN, CDR2 SYDVKM. CDR3 length: 17 residues. With 5 bases clipped from V and 0 bases from J, the junction kept 12 bases outside the gene matches. Here the CDR3 reads CASSPPFPSGPSYEQYF. The CDR3 DNA reads as TGTGCCAGCAGTCCACCCTTCCCTAGCGGGCCCTCCTACGAGCAGTACTTC.

The chain combines TRBV28 with TRBJ1-5; 7 nucleotides match TRBD1. V shed 2 bases and J 6 bases; nucleotides not matched to a gene: 4. This CDR3 is built from 14 residues. Germline V CDR1 and CDR2: MDHEN, SYDVKM. CDR3 sequence (DNA): TGTGCCAGCAGTTTAGGACAGGAAAGTCAGCCCCAGCATTTT. Translated, it gives CASSLGQESQPQHF.

As concerns this clonotype: At one of its ends the junction is not consistent with the germline gene, which may arise from a read error. The gene calls are TRBV7-9 and TRBJ2-7; D might be TRBD2 (6 bases). The length of the CDR3 is 14 residues. The germline CDR1 and CDR2 sequences are SEHNR and FQNEAQ (reference sequence). The CDR3 region is CASSAGLASYEQHF. The CDR3, as DNA: TGTGCCAGCAGCGCGGGACTCGCTTCCTACGAGCAGCACTTC.

This clonotype appeared once. A read error may be the cause here, since a much bigger clone is one base away. The CDR3 does not end in the conserved phenylalanine or tryptophan, so this is likely a read error. The J gene is TRBJ2-3, the V gene TRBV20-1; maybe TRBD2 (6 bases). This CDR3 spans 13 amino acids. The germline V gene encodes CDR1 DFQATT and CDR2 SNEGSKA (reference sequence). V shed 4 bases and J shed 2 bases, with 10 bases lying between them. CDR3 sequence reads: CSATWDFTDTQYY. CDR3 in DNA: TGCAGTGCTACCTGGGACTTCACAGATACGCAGTATTAT.

This clonotype was found a few times. The chain is built from TRBV24-1 and TRBJ2-2; D unresolved. The germline V gene encodes CDR1 KGHDR and CDR2 SFDVKD. Trimming removed 7 bases at V and 3 bases at J, with 26 bases between. This CDR3 spans 19 amino acids. This CDR3 reads CATSGTWVPHDLDTGELFF. As DNA, the CDR3 is TGTGCCACCAGCGGAACTTGGGTACCCCACGATTTGGACACCGGGGAGCTGTTTTTT.

The CDR3 DNA is TGTGCCAGCAGCTTAGGGGAGGGACGAGATACGCAGTATTTT. It encodes CASSLGEGRDTQYF. J is TRBJ2-3 and V is TRBV7-9; 7 bases line up with TRBD2. Germline CDR1 reads SEHNR; CDR2 reads FQNEAQ (reference sequence). V gave up 1 base and J gave up 5 bases; unmatched junction bases: 3. The CDR3 totals 14 residues.

This clonotype showed up just a few times. The chain links TRBV12-3 or TRBV12-4 to TRBJ2-1, with 8 bases lining up with TRBD2. The CDR3 covers 17 residues. Trimming cost V 5 bases and J 2 bases; bases outside gene matches: 11. The CDR3 nucleotides read TGTGCCAGCAGTCCGACATTGCGGGGGGTTACCTACAATGAGCAGTTCTTC. It translates to CASSPTLRGVTYNEQFF.

This chain links TRBV6-1 with TRBJ1-4; the D gene is possibly TRBD1 (5 bases). Germline lookup yields CDR1 MNHNS and CDR2 SASEGT. The CDR3 runs to 13 residues. Trimming stripped 6 bases from V and 10 bases from J, with 15 bases between. The CDR3 DNA is TGTGCCAGCAGCGGGACGGTGGGAGGAAAACTGTTTTTT. It yields the protein CASSGTVGGKLFF.